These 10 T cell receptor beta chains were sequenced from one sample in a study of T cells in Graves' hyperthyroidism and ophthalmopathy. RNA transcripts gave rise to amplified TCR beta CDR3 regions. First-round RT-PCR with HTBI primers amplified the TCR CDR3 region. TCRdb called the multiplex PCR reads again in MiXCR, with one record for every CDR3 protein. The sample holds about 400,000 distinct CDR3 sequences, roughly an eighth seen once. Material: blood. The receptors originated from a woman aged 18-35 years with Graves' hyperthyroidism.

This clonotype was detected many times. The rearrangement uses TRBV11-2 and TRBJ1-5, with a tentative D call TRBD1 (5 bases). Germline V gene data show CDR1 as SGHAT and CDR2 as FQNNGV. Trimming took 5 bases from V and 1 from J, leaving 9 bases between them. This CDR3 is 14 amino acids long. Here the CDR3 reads CASSLDISNQPQHF. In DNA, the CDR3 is TGTGCCAGCAGCCTGGACATCAGCAATCAGCCCCAGCATTTT.

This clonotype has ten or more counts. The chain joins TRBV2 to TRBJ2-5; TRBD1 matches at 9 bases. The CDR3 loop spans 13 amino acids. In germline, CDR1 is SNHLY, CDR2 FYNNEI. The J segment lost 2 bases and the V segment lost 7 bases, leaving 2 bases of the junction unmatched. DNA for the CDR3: TGTGCCAGCATGGGGACAGGGCAAGAGACCCAGTACTTC. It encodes CASMGTGQETQYF.

As DNA, the CDR3 is TGTGCCAGCAGCTTATCGGTGGCAGATACGCAGTATTTT. Translated, it gives CASSLSVADTQYF. This sequence joins TRBV7-3 and TRBJ2-3, with D uncertain. V was pared by 2 bases and J by 4 bases, with 7 bases between. The CDR3 consists of 13 residues. The germline CDR1 and CDR2 sequences are SGHTA and FQGTGA.

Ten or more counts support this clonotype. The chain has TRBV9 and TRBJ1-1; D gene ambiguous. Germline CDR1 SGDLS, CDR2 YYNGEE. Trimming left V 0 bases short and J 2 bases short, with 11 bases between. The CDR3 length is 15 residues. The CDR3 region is CASSVVSELNTEAFF. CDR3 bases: TGTGCCAGCAGCGTAGTATCAGAGCTAAACACTGAAGCTTTCTTT.

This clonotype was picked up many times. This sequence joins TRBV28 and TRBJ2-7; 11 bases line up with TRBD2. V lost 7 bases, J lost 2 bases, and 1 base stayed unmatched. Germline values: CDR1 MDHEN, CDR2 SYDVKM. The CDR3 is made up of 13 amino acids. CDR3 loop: CASIAGGPYEQYF. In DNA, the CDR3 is TGTGCCAGCATAGCGGGAGGGCCCTACGAGCAGTACTTC.

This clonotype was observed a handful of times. The CDR3 DNA is TGTGCCAGCAGCTTAGGCCCGGGACAGAACTCCTACGAGCAGTACTTC. Amino acids: CASSLGPGQNSYEQYF. The J gene is TRBJ2-7, the V gene TRBV7-2; 7 bases align to TRBD1. V dropped 1 base and J dropped 0; count of bases not matched to a gene: 6. The CDR3 runs to 16 residues. Per germline, CDR1 SGHTA and CDR2 FQGNSA.

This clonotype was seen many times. CDR3 DNA sequence: TGCGCCAGCAGCCCTACACGGGACCGAAGCTCCTACGAGCAGTACTTC. Translated: CASSPTRDRSSYEQYF. The V call is TRBV5-1, the J call TRBJ2-7; D may match TRBD1 or TRBD2 (5 bases each). Per germline, CDR1 SGHRS and CDR2 YFSETQ. V lost 4 bases, J lost 0 bases, and 17 bases lay in between. The CDR3 length is 16 residues.

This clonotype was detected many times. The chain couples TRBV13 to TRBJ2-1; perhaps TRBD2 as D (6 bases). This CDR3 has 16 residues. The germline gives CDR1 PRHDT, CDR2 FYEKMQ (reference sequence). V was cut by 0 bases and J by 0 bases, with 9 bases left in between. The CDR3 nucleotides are TGTGCCAGCAGCTTAGGGGGGGGTCTCTCCTACAATGAGCAGTTCTTC. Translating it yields CASSLGGGLSYNEQFF.

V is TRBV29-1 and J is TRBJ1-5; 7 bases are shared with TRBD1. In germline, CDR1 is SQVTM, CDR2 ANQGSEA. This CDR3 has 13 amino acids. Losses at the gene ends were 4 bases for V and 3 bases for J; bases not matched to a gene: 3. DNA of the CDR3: TGCAGCGTTGGGACAGGCTTCAATCAGCCCCAGCATTTT. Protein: CSVGTGFNQPQHF. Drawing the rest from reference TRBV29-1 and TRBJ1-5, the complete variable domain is SAVISQKPSRDICQRGTSLTIQCQVDSQVTMMFWYRQQPGQSLTLIATANQGSEATYESGFVIDKFPISRPNLTFSTLTVSNMSPEDSSIYLCSVGTGFNQPQHFGDGTRLSIL.

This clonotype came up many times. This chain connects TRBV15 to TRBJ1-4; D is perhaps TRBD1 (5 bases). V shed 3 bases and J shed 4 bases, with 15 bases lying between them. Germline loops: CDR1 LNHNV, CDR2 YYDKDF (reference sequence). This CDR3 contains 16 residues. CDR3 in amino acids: CATSRTFDSLNEKLFF. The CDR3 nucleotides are TGTGCCACCAGCAGGACTTTCGACAGCCTTAATGAAAAACTGTTTTTT.